The T cell receptor (beta chain) under discussion was sequenced for a study of CD8 T cells in ankylosing spondylitis. Study findings and constraints: The study identified a TCR beta motif of roughly eight highly homologous variants that appeared characteristic of ankylosing spondylitis blood. Earlier literature documents some of the motif variants in reactive arthritis synovial fluid and blood. Enrichment of disease-linked clones was reportedly significant in matched ankylosing spondylitis synovial fluid.

There are 13 residues in the CDR3. Germline assignment: CDR1 DFQATT and CDR2 SNEGSKA (reference sequence). Trimming took 0 bases from V and 6 from J, leaving 8 bases between them. This clonotype has a handful of counts. The antigen remains undetermined. Preparation of TCR beta libraries was done by quantitative 5'-RACE with molecular barcodes. TCRdb recomputed calls from the 5' RACE reads with MiXCR, one row per CDR3 protein. This table has under 450,000 distinct CDR3 sequences, approximately 17% appearing once. Sequenced sample: blood, either unsorted or a sorted T cell fraction (not recorded which). This clonotype was sampled from a male donor with ankylosing spondylitis. The chain couples TRBV20-1 to TRBJ2-2, with D uncertain. The CDR3 region is CSARDWRSGELFF. The DNA for the CDR3 is TGCAGTGCTAGAGATTGGCGTTCCGGGGAGCTGTTTTTT.